This TCR beta chain is from a study of blood T cell repertoires in COVID-19. Study in general: Spain, Italy and the United States supplied samples that represented acute and convalescent COVID-19.

The protocol was immunoSEQ multiplex PCR, while the TCRdb copy is restricted to in-frame clones and leaves out a portion. The sample holds fewer than 300,000 clones, roughly 90% seen once. This CDR3 is 15 amino acids long. The germline V gene has CDR1 SGHTS and CDR2 YDEGEE. The V segment lost 4 bases and the J segment 4 bases; nucleotides outside the gene matches: 7. Sequenced: peripheral blood. This TCR was recovered from a man aged 25 to 40 with acute or convalescent COVID-19. V gene TRBV5-8 combines with J gene TRBJ2-1, with 8 bases identical to TRBD1. The CDR3 protein is CASSTGTGVYNEQFF. The CDR3 DNA reads as TGTGCCAGCAGCACGGGGACAGGAGTATACAATGAGCAGTTCTTC.